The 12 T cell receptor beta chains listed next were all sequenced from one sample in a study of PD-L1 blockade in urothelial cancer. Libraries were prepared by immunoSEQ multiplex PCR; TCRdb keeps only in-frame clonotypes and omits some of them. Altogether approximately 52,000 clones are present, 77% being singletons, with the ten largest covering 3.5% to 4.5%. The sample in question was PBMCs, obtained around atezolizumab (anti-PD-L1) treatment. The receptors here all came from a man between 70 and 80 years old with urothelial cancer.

The CDR3, as DNA: TGTGCCAGCAGCCCTCGGCTCCTCGGGAGCTACAATGAGCAGTTCTTC. It codes for CASSPRLLGSYNEQFF. The chain employs TRBV11-3 and TRBJ2-1; the D gene is possibly TRBD2 (6 bases). V shed 5 bases and J shed 3 bases, with 17 bases lying between them. Germline V gene data show CDR1 as SGHNT and CDR2 as YENEEA. This CDR3 has 16 amino acids.

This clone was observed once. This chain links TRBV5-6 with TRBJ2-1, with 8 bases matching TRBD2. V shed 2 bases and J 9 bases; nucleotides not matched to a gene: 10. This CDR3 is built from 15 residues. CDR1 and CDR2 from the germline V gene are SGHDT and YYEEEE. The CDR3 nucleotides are TGTGCCAGCAGCTTTGAGGGACTAGATCTCGGTGAGCAGTTCTTC. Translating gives CASSFEGLDLGEQFF. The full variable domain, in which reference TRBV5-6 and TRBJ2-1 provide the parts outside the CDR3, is DAGVTQSPTHLIKTRGQQVTLRCSPKSGHDTVSWYQQALGQGPQFIFQYYEEEERQRGNFPDRFSGHQFPNYSSELNVNALLLGDSALYLCASSFEGLDLGEQFFGPGTRLTVL.

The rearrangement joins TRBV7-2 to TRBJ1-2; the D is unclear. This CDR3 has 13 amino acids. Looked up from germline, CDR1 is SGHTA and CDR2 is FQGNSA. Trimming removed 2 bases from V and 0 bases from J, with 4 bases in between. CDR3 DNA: TGTGCCAGCAGCTTATCCACTAACTATGGCTACACCTTC. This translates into CASSLSTNYGYTF.

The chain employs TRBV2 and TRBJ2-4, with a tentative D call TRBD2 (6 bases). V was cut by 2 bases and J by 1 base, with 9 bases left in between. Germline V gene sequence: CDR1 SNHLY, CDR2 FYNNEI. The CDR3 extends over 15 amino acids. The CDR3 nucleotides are TGTGCCAGCAGTGAATGGGGGGATGCCAAAAACATTCAGTACTTC. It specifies CASSEWGDAKNIQYF.

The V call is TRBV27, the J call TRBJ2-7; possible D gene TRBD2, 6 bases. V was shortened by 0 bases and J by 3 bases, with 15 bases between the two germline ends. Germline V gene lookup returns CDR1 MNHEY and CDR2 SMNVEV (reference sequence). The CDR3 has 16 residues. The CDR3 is CASSLSMAGSGYEQYF. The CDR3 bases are TGTGCCAGCAGTTTATCGATGGCGGGGTCTGGCTACGAGCAGTACTTC.

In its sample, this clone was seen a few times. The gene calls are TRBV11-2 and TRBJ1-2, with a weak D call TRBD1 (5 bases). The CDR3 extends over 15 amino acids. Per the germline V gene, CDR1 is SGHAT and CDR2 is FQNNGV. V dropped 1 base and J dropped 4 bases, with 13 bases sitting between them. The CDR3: CASSLGRGRVYGYTF. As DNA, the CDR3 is TGTGCCAGCAGCTTAGGGCGGGGCAGGGTCTATGGCTACACCTTC.

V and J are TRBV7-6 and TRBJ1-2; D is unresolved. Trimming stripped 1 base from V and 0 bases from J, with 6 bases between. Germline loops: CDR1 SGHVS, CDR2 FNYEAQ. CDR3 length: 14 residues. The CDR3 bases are TGTGCCAGCAGCTTAGGAAGAGCTAACTATGGCTACACCTTC. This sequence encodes CASSLGRANYGYTF.

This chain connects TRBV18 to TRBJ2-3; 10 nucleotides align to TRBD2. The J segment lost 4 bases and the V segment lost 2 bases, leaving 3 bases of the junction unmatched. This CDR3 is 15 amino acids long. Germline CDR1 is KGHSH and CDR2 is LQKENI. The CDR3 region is CASSPRTSGSDTQYF. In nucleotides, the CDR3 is TGTGCCAGCTCACCAAGGACTAGCGGATCAGATACGCAGTATTTT. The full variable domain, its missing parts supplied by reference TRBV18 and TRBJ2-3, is NAGVMQNPRHLVRRRGQEARLRCSPMKGHSHVYWYRQLPEEGLKFMVYLQKENIIDESGMPKERFSAEFPKEGPSILRIQQVVRGDSAAYFCASSPRTSGSDTQYFGPGTRLTVL.

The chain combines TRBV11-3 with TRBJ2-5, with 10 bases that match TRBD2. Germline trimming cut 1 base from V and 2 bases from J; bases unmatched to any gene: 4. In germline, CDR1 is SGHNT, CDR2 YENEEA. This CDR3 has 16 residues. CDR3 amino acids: CASSLGTSGPQETQYF. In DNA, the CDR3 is TGTGCCAGCAGCTTAGGGACTAGCGGACCTCAAGAGACCCAGTACTTC.

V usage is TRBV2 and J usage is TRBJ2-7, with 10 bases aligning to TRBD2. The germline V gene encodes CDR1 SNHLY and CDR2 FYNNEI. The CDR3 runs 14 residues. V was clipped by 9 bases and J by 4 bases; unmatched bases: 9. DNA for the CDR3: TGTGCCAGTCGCCTAGCGGGAGTAGGGTACGAGCAGTACTTC. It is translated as CASRLAGVGYEQYF.

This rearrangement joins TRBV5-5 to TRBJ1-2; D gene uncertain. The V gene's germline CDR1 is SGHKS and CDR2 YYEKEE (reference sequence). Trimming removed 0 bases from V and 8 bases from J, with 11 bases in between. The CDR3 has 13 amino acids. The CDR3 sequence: CASSLEAGRGYTF. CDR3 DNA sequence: TGTGCCAGCAGCTTGGAAGCGGGGAGAGGCTACACCTTC.

The CDR3 region is CASSEPGGLNTEAFF. CDR3 DNA: TGTGCCAGCAGTGAACCGGGGGGATTGAACACTGAAGCTTTCTTT. The chain carries TRBV6-1 and TRBJ1-1; tentatively, D is TRBD1 (5 bases). Germline CDR1 MNHNS, CDR2 SASEGT. The ends were cut back, 2 bases at V and 0 bases at J, with 10 bases in the middle. The CDR3 covers 15 residues.